This T cell receptor beta chain was identified in a study of blood T cell repertoires in COVID-19. The wider study: Researchers got acute and convalescent COVID-19 samples from the United States, Italy and Spain. The cDNA or gDNA used as material had been derived from T cells, B-cell-depleted T cells, or PBMCs.

Germline CDR1 reads SNHLY; CDR2 reads FYNNEI. V shed 6 bases and J 7 bases; nucleotides not matched to a gene: 9. The CDR3 runs 14 residues. Recruited during active infection, patients (from Seattle) were subsequently followed longitudinally. How the authors handled the data: It was from reference gene primer amplification that nucleated cell counts were estimated. Repertoires were generated with immunoSEQ multiplex PCR, while TCRdb's copy carries only in-frame clones and drops some. That table furnishes V, J and clone size, whereas the DNA furnished D and trimming. The data show more than 150,000 clones, about four fifths seen once.

The sequence was obtained from a woman older than 75 with COVID-19, enrolled during active disease. The chain combines TRBV2 with TRBJ2-4, with 7 bases identical to TRBD1. Input material: peripheral blood. This CDR3 reads CASRGQSKGNIQYF. The CDR3, as DNA: TGTGCCAGCAGGGGACAGTCAAAAGGGAACATTCAGTACTTC.